This TCR beta chain was documented in a study of T cell repertoires in cytomegalovirus infection. Regarding this clonotype: Its antigen is not identified.

Study-wide results and caveats: CMV-specific HLA-C-restricted TCR beta clonotypes dominated the ex vivo response. The study identified carriers of CMV plus the relevant HLA from cumulative public TCR beta family frequency.

Germline CDR1 is MNHNS and CDR2 is SASEGT. V lost 5 bases, J lost 5 bases, and 15 bases lay in between. This CDR3 spans 14 amino acids. Each CDR3 protein is one row after TCRdb ran MiXCR on the reads. Of 600,000 to 700,000 distinct CDR3 sequences in the sample, roughly 33% were seen once. This receptor was identified in a human donor in good health (CMV status not recorded). Some clones in this sample may be carry-over from other donors' samples. The sample consisted of cultured PBMCs, taken from culture after CMV antigen stimulation. J is TRBJ1-1 and V is TRBV6-1; no reliable D call. The CDR3 DNA follows: TGTGCCAGCAGTTACCGAAATCGGAGGACTGAAGCTTTCTTT. Amino acid sequence: CASSYRNRRTEAFF.